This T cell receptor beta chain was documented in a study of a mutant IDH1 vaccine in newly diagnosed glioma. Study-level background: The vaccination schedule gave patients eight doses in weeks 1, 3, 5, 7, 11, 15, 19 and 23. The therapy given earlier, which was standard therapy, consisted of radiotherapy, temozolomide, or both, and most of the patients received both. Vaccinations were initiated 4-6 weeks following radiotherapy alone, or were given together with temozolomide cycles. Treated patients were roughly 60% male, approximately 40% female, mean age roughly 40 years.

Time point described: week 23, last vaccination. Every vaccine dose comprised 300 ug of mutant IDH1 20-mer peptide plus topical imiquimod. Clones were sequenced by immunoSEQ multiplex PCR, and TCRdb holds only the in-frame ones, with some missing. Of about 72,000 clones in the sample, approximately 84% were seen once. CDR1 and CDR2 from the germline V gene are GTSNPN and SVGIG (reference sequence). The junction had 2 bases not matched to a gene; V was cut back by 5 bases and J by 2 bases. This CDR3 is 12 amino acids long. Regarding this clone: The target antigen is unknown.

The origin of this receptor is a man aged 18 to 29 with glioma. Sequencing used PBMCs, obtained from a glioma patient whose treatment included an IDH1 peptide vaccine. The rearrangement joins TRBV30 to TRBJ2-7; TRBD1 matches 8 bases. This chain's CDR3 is CAWGRGPYEQYF. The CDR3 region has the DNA TGTGCCTGGGGCAGGGGGCCCTACGAGCAGTACTTC.